The rows below give T cell receptor beta chains drawn from one sample of a study of OX40 agonist ivuxolimab in advanced cancers. The repertoire was sequenced with immunoSEQ multiplex PCR; TCRdb's copy has only in-frame clones and lacks some. The data contain over 25,000 clones, 85% to 95% of them singletons. The specimen comprised CD4+ or CD8+ T cells sorted from blood, sampled in a trial of the OX40 agonist ivuxolimab. The receptor set was obtained from an adult with an advanced solid tumor such as melanoma, head and neck, liver or kidney cancer. Both conserved end residues are part of each CDR3. The D gene is left open where the match is weak. Where a row states a size, it is once, few, many or the class of an expanded clone; other rows omit it.

D,J,size,length,V,DNA,CDR3
TRBD1,TRBJ1-5,NA,18,TRBV7-9,TGTGCCAGCAGCTTAGGGACAGGGGGATTAAATAGCAATCAGCCCCAGCATTTT,CASSLGTGGLNSNQPQHF
TRBD1,TRBJ1-4,once,15,TRBV5-5,TGTGCCAGCAGCGTAAACAGGGGCCTCGACGAAAAACTGTTTTTT,CASSVNRGLDEKLFF
NA,TRBJ1-2,NA,12,TRBV10-2,TGCGCCACCTTGGACAGTAACTATGGCTACACCTTC,CATLDSNYGYTF
TRBD1,TRBJ2-1,NA,13,TRBV29-1,TGCAGCTGGGGGACAGGCTCCTACAATGAGCAGTTCTTC,CSWGTGSYNEQFF
NA,TRBJ2-2,NA,15,TRBV2,TGTGCCAGCAGGACGGGACATTGGAACACCGGGGAGCTGTTTTTT,CASRTGHWNTGELFF
TRBD1,TRBJ2-7,NA,14,TRBV7-7,TGTGCCAGCAGCTTAGGGGACAGGGGCTACGAGCAGTACTTC,CASSLGDRGYEQYF
NA,TRBJ1-2,NA,13,TRBV19,TGTGCCAGTAGTATAGGGGGGGGCCCTGGCTACACCTTC,CASSIGGGPGYTF
NA,TRBJ1-5,NA,15,TRBV9,TGTGCCAGCAGCTCAGAGGGATATAGCAATCAGCCCCAGCATTTT,CASSSEGYSNQPQHF
TRBD1,TRBJ2-7,NA,14,TRBV6-6,TGTGCCAGCGCAGGGGGTAGCAACTCCTACGAGCAGTACTTC,CASAGGSNSYEQYF
TRBD1,TRBJ1-4,NA,18,TRBV7-4,TGTGCCAGCCTCGACCGGGACAGGGGGCATTTGACTAATGAAAAACTGTTTTTT,CASLDRDRGHLTNEKLFF
TRBD1,TRBJ1-6,once,16,TRBV5-4,TGTGCCAGCAGCTTGGGTCCGGGACAGGGTAATTCACCCCTCCACTTT,CASSLGPGQGNSPLHF
TRBD1,TRBJ2-1,once,16,TRBV28,TGTGCCAGCAGCCCCCCCCAGACAGGGGGCAGAAATGAGCAGTTCTTC,CASSPPQTGGRNEQFF